This TCR beta chain was sequenced for a study of blood T cells in healthy people across ages. Looking at the study overall: Template switching captured about one barcoded beta molecule per two T cells. Overall study results and limits: CMV status of donors was unknown, possibly confounding expanded clonotype changes.

Primed by a sample-barcoded 5' primer and a J-beta primer mix, a second PCR proceeded for 7 to 11 cycles. All cDNA molecules were each tagged by a template-switch adaptor with 12 random nucleotides. TCRdb fed the 5' RACE reads into MiXCR, producing one record per CDR3 protein. This sample has roughly 680,000 distinct CDR3 sequences; under 25% occur once, and the top ten carry roughly 3.6%. This clonotype was counted a few times. Its antigen is currently unknown. This CDR3 spans 14 amino acids. Trimming left V 5 bases short and J 2 bases short, with 10 bases between. Germline CDR1 MDHEN, CDR2 SYDVKM. What was sequenced was blood. This rearrangement joins TRBV28 to TRBJ1-5; tentatively, D is TRBD1 (5 bases). This TCR was sampled from a man in his 70s in good health. The CDR3 coding sequence is TGTGCCAGCAGTGCCCCGACAGGCAATCAGCCCCAGCATTTT. Protein sequence: CASSAPTGNQPQHF.